One T cell receptor (beta chain) is described in this entry. Its antigen is currently not known. The input lacks base qualities; no much larger clone sits a single base away. This specimen's time point label, per the study, means: pretreatment peripheral blood. A cohort of 25 to 30 patients with locally advanced or metastatic urothelial carcinoma, treated at Memorial Sloan Kettering on a trial protocol, was included. Peripheral blood mononuclear cells were collected from each patient pretreatment and during treatment, giving between 1 and 8 total time points per patient. The Qiagen DNeasy Blood extraction kit was used to purify genomic DNA from total PBMCs and from tumor samples. Collected pretreatment and during treatment, PBMCs were isolated and stored as previously described. The data belong to a study of PD-L1 blockade in urothelial cancer (dated by TCRdb to about 2017). Study-wide context: Every patient began therapy in about 2014 and was given atezolizumab 1,200 mg intravenously every 3 weeks. About 90% of the roughly 29 patients were males with bladder-origin urothelial cancer, and about 65% of the roughly 30 reported a prior smoking history. Patients had an ECOG performance status of 0 or 1 and had received between 0 and 3 prior chemotherapy regimens. Blood samples were analyzed 3 weeks after the start of treatment (second dose) and 6 weeks after the start of treatment. A median of roughly 140,000 T cells and 80,000 to 100,000 unique TCRs was obtained from blood samples, and a median clonality of approximately 0.08 was observed. An exploratory multi-omic analysis was conducted of the somatic, immune and clinical correlates of response to PD-L1 blockade with atezolizumab in urothelial cancer. Pretreatment tumor samples, along with matched peripheral blood collected serially before and after atezolizumab treatment, underwent TCR sequencing. Progression-free survival longer than 6 months counted as durable clinical benefit, and TCR features were additionally tested against both progression-free and overall survival. In the same patients, pretreatment tumors underwent whole exome sequencing and RNA sequencing in addition to TCR sequencing. Durable clinical benefit was achieved by nine patients and was not achieved by 20 patients. Pretreatment blood TCR-seq was available for twenty-nine patients, at least one posttreatment blood collection was obtained for about 24 patients, and tumor TCR-seq was available for about 24 patients. General findings and caveats noted by the study authors: Because the sample size was small (n ≈ 30) and many of the analyses were exploratory, the results are meant to be hypothesis-generating. A pretreatment peripheral blood TCR clonality below the median was linked to improved progression-free and overall survival. Patients with durable benefit showed greater expansion of tumor-associated TCR clones in peripheral blood 3 weeks after starting treatment (n ≈ 23, p = 0.022).

Sequences SGHTA (CDR1) and FQGNSA (CDR2) are obtained from the germline V gene. V trim: 4 bases; J trim: 4 bases; unmatched bases: 4. Inclusive of the bounding cysteine and phenylalanine, the CDR3 is 15 residues long. This entry keeps only the CDR3 DNA: 45 bases, framed from base 1. Synthetic TCR analog templates were spiked into each PCR to estimate absolute template abundance from read counts. The immunoSEQ assay used bias-controlled V and J gene primers to amplify TCRbeta CDR3 regions from genomic DNA. Sequencing of rearranged TCRbeta segments was done at approximately 20X coverage. The authors' pipeline ran thus. Clustering was used to correct sequencing errors, and CDR3s were annotated against IMGT to assign V, D and J genes. Downstream analyses used only productive TCRbeta rearrangements and left out out-of-frame or stop-codon sequences. Clonality was computed as one minus Shannon entropy normalized by the log of the number of unique productive sequences. Fisher's exact test with Benjamini-Hochberg correction, using a cutoff of adjusted p below 0.01, was how clones that differed between time points or between blood and tumor were identified. What TCRdb holds here is the immuneACCESS table cut down to in-frame rearrangements. Part of the clones is not present; checked against another copy, under half of the missing clones reflect an unresolved V gene, and the others are unexplained. That table supplies the V and J calls and clone size; D and trimming were determined from the DNA. The sample yields 35,000 to 45,000 clones; more than 85% were counted once. In total, the top ten clones hold roughly 12% of the sample.

The chain is assembled from TRBV7-2 and TRBJ2-2; 9 bases in the junction line up with TRBD2. Material: PBMCs, obtained around atezolizumab (anti-PD-L1) treatment. This sequence originates from a woman in her sixties or seventies with urothelial cancer. The nucleotide sequence is given as TGTGCCAGCAGCTGGGCACTAGCGGGCACCGGGGAGCTGTTTTTT. Translation gives CASSWALAGTGELFF.